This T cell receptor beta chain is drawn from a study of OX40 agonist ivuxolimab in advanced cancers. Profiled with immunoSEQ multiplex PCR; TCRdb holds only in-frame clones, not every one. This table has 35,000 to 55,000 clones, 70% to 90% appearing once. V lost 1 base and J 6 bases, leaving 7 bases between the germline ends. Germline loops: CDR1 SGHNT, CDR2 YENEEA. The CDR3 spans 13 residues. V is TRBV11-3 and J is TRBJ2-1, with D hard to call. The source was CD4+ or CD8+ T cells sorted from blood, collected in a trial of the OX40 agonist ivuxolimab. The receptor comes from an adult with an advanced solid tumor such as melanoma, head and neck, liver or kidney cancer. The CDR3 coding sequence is TGTGCCAGCAGCTTAGGAGTGACCAATGAGCAGTTCTTC. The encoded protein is CASSLGVTNEQFF.